The sequence of this T cell receptor (beta chain) was determined in a study of cytomegalovirus exposure and HLA in healthy donors. The study, taken as a whole, reports: Most sequenced TCRs were rare (though some public TCRs occurred in many donors). The study had only CMV serostatus as immune exposure information.

The CDR3 runs 16 residues. From germline, CDR1 is SGHRS and CDR2 YFSETQ. Trimming removed 3 bases at V and 10 bases at J, with 20 bases between. PCR primers comprised 60 Vbeta and 13 Jbeta primers. In the source study's methods: About 83 million unique TCR beta chains, about 12 million shared, were counted in a later analysis. Produced via immunoSEQ multiplex PCR; TCRdb's table is partial and in-frame only. V, J and clone size are taken as reported in that table, and D and trimming were inferred from the DNA itself. Of about 200,000 clones in the sample, more than 75% were seen once. Comments on this clone: Its specificity is not known.

The chain uses TRBV5-1 and TRBJ1-6; D may be TRBD1 (5 bases). The source is a man aged 35-49 years in good health and CMV-seropositive. Specimen: PBMCs. As DNA, the CDR3 is TGCGCCAGCAGCTCCGGACCGGGGGGAAATGAATCACCCCTCCACTTT. Translating gives CASSSGPGGNESPLHF. The full variable domain, in which reference TRBV5-1 and TRBJ1-6 provide the parts outside the CDR3, is KAGVTQTPRYLIKTRGQQVTLSCSPISGHRSVSWYQQTPGQGLQFLFEYFSETQRNKGNFPGRFSGRQFSNSRSEMNVSTLELGDSALYLCASSSGPGGNESPLHFGNGTRLTVT.